Given below is one TCR beta chain in context. Clones were sequenced by immunoSEQ multiplex PCR, and TCRdb holds only the in-frame ones, with some missing. The sample lists approximately 230,000 clones, roughly 85% occurring once. This specimen comes from a study of blood T cell repertoires in COVID-19. Study overall: In each case, the material was cDNA or gDNA derived from T cells, B-cell-depleted T cells, or PBMCs.

Germline CDR1 is SGHRS and CDR2 is YFSETQ. V lost 4 bases to trimming and J lost 1 base, with 14 bases between them. There are 15 residues in the CDR3. Sequencing was carried out using peripheral blood. The gene calls are TRBV5-1 and TRBJ2-5; D unresolved. The sequence came from a man aged 18 to 30 with active or convalescent COVID-19. CDR3 bases: TGCGCCAGCAGCCCTGGATCTGGGCCCCAAGAGACCCAGTACTTC. It codes for CASSPGSGPQETQYF.